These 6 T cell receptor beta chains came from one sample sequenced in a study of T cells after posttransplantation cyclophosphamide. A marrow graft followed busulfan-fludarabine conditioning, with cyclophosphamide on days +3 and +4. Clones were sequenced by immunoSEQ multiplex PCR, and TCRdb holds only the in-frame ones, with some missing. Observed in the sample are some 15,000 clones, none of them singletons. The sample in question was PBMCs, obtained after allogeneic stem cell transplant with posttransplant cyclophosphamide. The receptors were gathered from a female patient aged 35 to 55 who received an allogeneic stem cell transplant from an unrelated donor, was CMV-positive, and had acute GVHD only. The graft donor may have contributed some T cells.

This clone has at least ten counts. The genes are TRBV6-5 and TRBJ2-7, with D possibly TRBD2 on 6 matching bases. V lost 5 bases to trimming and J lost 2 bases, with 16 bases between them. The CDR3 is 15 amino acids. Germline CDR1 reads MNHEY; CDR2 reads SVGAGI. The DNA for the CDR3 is TGTGCCAGCAGTCTGGGGGGACTGGGAACCTACGAGCAGTACTTC. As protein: CASSLGGLGTYEQYF.

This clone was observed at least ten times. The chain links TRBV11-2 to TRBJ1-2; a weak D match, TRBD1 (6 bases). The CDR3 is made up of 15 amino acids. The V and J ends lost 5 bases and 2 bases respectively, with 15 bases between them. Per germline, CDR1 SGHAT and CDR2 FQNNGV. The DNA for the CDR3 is TGTGCCAGCAGCCTATCGGGACAAGCCAACTATGGCTACACCTTC. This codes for CASSLSGQANYGYTF.

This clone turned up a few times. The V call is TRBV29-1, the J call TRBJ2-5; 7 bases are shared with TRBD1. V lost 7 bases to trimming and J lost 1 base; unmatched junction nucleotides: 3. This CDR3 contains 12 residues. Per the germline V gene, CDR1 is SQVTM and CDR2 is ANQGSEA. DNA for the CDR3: TGCAGCGCTCGGGACAGCCAAGAGACCCAGTACTTC. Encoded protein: CSARDSQETQYF.

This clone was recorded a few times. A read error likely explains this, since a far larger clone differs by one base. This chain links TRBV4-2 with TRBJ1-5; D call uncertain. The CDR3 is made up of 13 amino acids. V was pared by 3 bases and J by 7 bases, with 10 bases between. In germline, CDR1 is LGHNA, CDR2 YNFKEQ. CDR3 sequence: CASSHGLEQPQHF. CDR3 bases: TGTGCCAGCAGCCACGGCCTGGAGCAGCCCCAGCATTTT.

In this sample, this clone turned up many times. The CDR3 sequence is CASSRLGTGHEQYV. CDR3 bases: TGTGCCAGCAGCCGCCTCGGGACAGGGCACGAGCAGTACGTC. This chain uses TRBV7-2 with TRBJ2-7; TRBD1 agrees at 9 bases. Trimming cost V 5 bases and J 5 bases; bases outside gene matches: 7. Germline lookup yields CDR1 SGHTA and CDR2 FQGNSA. The CDR3 is made up of 14 amino acids.

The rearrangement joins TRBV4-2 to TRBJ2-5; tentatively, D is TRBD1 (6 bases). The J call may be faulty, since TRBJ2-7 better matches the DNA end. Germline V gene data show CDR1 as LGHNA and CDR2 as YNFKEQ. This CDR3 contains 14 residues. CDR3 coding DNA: TGTGCCAGCAGCCATGCCACAGGGAGTTACGAGCAGTACTTC. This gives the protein CASSHATGSYEQYF.